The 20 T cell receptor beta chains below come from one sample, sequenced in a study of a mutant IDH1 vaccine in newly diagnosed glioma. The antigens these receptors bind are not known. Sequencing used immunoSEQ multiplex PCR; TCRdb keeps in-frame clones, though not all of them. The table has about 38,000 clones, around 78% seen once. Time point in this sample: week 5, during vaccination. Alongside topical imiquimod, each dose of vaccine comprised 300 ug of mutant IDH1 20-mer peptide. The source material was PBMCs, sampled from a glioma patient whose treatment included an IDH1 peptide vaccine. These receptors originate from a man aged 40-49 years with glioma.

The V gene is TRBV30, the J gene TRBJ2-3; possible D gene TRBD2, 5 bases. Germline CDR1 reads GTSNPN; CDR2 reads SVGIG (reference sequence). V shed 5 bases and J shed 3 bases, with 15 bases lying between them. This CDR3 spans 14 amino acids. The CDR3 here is CAWDRGIQTDTQYF. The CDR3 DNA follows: TGTGCCTGGGACCGAGGGATTCAGACAGATACGCAGTATTTT.

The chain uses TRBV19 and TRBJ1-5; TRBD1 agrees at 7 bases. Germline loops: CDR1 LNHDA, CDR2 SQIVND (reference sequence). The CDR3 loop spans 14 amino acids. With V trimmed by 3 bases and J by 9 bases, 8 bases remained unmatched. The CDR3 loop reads CASSIPQGDAPQHF. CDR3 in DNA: TGTGCCAGTAGTATCCCCCAGGGGGATGCGCCCCAGCATTTT.

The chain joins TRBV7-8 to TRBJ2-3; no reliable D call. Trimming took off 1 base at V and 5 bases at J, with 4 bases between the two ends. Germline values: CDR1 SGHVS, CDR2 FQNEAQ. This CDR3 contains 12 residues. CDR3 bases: TGTGCCAGCAGCTTAGGGGTAGATACGCAGTATTTT. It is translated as CASSLGVDTQYF.

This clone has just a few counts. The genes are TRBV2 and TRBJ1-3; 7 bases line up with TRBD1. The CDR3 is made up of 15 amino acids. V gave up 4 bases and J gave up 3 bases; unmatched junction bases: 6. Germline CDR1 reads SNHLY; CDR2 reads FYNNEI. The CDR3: CASSVLGQLGNTIYF. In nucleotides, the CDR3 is TGTGCCAGCAGTGTATTGGGACAGCTTGGAAACACCATATATTTT.

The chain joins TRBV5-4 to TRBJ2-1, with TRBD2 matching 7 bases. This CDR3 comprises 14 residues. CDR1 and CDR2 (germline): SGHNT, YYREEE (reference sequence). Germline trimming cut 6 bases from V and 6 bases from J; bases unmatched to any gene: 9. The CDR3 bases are TGTGCCAGCAACCGCGCCGGGACTACCAATGAGCAGTTCTTC. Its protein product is CASNRAGTTNEQFF.

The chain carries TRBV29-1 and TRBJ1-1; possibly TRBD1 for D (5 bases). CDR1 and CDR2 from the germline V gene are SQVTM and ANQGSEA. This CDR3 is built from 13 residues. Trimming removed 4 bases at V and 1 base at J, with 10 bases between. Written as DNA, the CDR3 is TGCAGCGTTGGGAAACAGGCGAACACTGAAGCTTTCTTT. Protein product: CSVGKQANTEAFF.

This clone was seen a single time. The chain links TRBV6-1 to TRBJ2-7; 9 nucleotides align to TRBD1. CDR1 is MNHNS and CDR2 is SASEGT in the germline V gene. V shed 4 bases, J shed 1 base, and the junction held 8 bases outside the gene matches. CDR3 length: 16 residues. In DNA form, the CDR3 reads TGTGCCAGCAGTGCTCTCCCGGGACAGGGATCCTACGAGCAGTACTTC. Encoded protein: CASSALPGQGSYEQYF.

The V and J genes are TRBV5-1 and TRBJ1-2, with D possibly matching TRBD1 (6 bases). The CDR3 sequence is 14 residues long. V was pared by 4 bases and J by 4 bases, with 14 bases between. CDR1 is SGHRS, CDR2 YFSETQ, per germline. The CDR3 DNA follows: TGCGCCAGCAGCGCAGCCGGGACAACCTATGGCTACACCTTC. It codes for CASSAAGTTYGYTF.

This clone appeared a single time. The CDR3 DNA is TGTGCCAGCAGCTTAGGGCTCCTCTCTGGGGCCAACGTCCTGACTTTC. This encodes CASSLGLLSGANVLTF. The chain uses TRBV7-8 and TRBJ2-6, with D unresolved. The CDR3 runs 16 residues. The V and J ends lost 1 base and 0 bases respectively, with 7 bases between them. Germline V CDR1 and CDR2: SGHVS, FQNEAQ.

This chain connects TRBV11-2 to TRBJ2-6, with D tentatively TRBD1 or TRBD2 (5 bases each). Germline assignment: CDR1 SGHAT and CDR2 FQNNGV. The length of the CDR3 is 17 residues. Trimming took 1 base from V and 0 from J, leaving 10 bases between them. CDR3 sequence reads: CASSLAGPHSGANVLTF. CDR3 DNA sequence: TGTGCCAGCAGCTTAGCGGGGCCCCACTCTGGGGCCAACGTCCTGACTTTC.

CDR3 coding DNA: TGCGCCAGTCCTGGGCCCGAAAATCAGCCCCAGCATTTT. Encoded protein: CASPGPENQPQHF. The chain has TRBV10-1 and TRBJ1-5; D not resolved. Germline V lookup: CDR1 WNHNN, CDR2 SYGVQD (reference sequence). This CDR3 comprises 13 residues. The V end was cut by 9 bases, the J end by 4 bases, with 13 bases between.

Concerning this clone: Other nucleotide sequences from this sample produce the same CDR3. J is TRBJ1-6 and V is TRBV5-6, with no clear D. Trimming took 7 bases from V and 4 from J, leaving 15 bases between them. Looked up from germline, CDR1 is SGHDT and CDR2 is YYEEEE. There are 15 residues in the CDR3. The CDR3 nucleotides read TGTGCCAGCTCTCCGGACGGAGGGTATAATTCACCCCTCCACTTT. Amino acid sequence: CASSPDGGYNSPLHF. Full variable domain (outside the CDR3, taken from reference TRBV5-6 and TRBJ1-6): DAGVTQSPTHLIKTRGQQVTLRCSPKSGHDTVSWYQQALGQGPQFIFQYYEEEERQRGNFPDRFSGHQFPNYSSELNVNALLLGDSALYLCASSPDGGYNSPLHFGNGTRLTVT.

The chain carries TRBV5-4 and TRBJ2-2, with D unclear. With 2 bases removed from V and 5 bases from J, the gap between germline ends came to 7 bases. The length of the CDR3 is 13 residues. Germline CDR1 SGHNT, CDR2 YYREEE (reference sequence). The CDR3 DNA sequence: TGTGCCAGCAGCTTTGGGCCTACCGGGGAGCTGTTTTTT. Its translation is CASSFGPTGELFF.

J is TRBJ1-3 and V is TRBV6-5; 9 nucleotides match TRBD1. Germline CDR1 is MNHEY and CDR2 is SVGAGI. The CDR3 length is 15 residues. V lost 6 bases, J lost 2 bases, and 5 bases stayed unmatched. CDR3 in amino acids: CASRPDRGAGNTIYF. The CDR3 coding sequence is TGTGCCAGCAGACCCGACAGGGGGGCTGGAAACACCATATATTTT.

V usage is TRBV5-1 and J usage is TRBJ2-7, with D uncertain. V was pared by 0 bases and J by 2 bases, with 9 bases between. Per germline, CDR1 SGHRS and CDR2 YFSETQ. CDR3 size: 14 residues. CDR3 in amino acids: CASSLAGVPYEQYF. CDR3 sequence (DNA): TGCGCCAGCAGCTTGGCTGGGGTCCCCTACGAGCAGTACTTC. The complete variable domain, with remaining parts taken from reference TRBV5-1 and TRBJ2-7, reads KAGVTQTPRYLIKTRGQQVTLSCSPISGHRSVSWYQQTPGQGLQFLFEYFSETQRNKGNFPGRFSGRQFSNSRSEMNVSTLELGDSALYLCASSLAGVPYEQYFGPGTRLTVT.

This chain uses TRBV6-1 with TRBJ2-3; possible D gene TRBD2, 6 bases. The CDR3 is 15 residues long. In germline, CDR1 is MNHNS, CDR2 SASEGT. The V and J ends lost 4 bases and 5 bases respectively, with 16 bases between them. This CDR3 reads CASSVEGGALDTQYF. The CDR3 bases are TGTGCCAGCAGTGTCGAGGGCGGGGCATTAGATACGCAGTATTTT.

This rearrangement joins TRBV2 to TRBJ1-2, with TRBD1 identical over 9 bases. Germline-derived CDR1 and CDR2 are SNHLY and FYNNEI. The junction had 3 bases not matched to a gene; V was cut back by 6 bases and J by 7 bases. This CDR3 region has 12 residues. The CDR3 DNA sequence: TGTGCCAGCAGGACAGGGGGTGGTGGCTACACCTTC. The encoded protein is CASRTGGGGYTF.

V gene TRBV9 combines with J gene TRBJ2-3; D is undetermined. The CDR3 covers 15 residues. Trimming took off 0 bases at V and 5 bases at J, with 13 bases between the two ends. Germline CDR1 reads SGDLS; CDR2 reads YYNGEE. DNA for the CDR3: TGTGCCAGCAGCGTAGCTTCTGGGCTCAAAGATACGCAGTATTTT. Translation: CASSVASGLKDTQYF.

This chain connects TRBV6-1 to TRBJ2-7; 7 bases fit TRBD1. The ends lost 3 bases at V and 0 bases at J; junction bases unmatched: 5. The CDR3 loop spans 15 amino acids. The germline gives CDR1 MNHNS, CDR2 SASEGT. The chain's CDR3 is CASSDRDRPSYEQYF. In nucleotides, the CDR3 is TGTGCCAGCAGTGACCGGGACAGACCCTCCTACGAGCAGTACTTC.

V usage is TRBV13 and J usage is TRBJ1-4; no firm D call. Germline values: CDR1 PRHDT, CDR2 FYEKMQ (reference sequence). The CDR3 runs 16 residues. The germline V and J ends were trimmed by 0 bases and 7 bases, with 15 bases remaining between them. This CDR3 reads CASSLGRQAWGEKLFF. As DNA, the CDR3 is TGTGCCAGCAGCTTAGGCCGGCAGGCATGGGGTGAAAAACTGTTTTTT.